Reported below is one T cell receptor (beta chain). This entry belongs to a study of cytomegalovirus exposure and HLA in healthy donors. Trimming at V came to 5 bases and at J to 10 bases, leaving 3 bases not matched to a gene. In germline, CDR1 is SGHTA, CDR2 FQGTGA. The CDR3 length is 14 residues. PCR employed 60 Vbeta and 13 Jbeta primers. The method was immunoSEQ multiplex PCR; TCRdb's version includes in-frame clones alone and lacks a portion of them. The sample gives more than 150,000 clones, 65% to 80% of which show up once; less than 2.5% is in the top ten. The rearrangement joins TRBV7-3 to TRBJ2-1; the match to TRBD2 covers 15 bases. The clonotype originates from a woman in her 30s in good health and CMV-seropositive. Sequenced: PBMCs. This CDR3 reads CASSPGTSGGEQFF. CDR3 coding DNA: TGTGCCAGCAGCCCAGGGACTAGCGGGGGGGAGCAGTTCTTC.